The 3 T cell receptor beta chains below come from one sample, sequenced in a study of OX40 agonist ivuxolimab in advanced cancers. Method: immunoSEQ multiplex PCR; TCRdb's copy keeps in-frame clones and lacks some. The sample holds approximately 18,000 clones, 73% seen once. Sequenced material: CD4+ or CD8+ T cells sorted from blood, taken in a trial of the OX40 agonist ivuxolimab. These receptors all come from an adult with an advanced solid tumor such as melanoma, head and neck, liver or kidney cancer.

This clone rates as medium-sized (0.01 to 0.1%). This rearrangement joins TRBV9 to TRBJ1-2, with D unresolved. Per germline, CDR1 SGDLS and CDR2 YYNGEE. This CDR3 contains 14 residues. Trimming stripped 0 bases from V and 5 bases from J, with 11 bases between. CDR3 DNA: TGTGCCAGCAGCGTAGGATCTCAAATATATGGCTACACCTTC. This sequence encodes CASSVGSQIYGYTF.

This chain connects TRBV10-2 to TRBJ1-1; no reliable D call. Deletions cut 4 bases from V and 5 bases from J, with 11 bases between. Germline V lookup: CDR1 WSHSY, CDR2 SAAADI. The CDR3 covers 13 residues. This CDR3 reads CASSVLVETEAFF. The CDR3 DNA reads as TGCGCCAGCAGTGTCCTAGTGGAAACTGAAGCTTTCTTT.

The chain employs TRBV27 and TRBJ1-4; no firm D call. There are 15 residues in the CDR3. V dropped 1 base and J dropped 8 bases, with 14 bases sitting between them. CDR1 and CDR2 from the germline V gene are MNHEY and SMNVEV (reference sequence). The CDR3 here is CASSLFPTGREKLFF. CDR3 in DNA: TGTGCCAGCAGTTTATTTCCAACCGGACGGGAAAAACTGTTTTTT.